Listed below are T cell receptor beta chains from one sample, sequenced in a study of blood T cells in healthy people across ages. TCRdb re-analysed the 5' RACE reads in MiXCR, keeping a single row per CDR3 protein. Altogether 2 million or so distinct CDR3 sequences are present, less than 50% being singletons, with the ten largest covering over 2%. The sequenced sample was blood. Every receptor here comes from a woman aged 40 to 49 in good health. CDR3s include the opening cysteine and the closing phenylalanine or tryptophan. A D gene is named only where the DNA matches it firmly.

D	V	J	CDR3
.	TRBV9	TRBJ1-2	CASSVPGLQGYTF
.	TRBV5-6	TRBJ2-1	CASSLAPSMEGTEQFF
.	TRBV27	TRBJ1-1	CASSSGRPNTEAFF
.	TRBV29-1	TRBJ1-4	CSAREEATNEKLFF
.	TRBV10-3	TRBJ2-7	CAIRQSSYEQYF
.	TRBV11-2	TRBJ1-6	CASSFQLSYNSPLHF
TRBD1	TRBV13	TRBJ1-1	CASSLGLQGGNTEAFF
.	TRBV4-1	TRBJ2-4	CASSQGLQGIKNIQYF
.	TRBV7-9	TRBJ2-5	CASSLFVARETQETQYF
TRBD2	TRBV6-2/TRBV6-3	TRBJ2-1	CASVAGASYNEQFF
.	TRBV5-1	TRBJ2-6	CASSPYTAGAGANVLTF
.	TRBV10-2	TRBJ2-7	CASSEVTVDYEQYF
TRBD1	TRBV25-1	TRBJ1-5	CASSEYTGDQPQHF
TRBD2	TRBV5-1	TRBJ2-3	CASSSKKTSGGADTQYF
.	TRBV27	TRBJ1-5	CASSLSGGEFQPQHF
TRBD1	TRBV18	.	CASSTSGGGEQYF